This T cell receptor (beta chain) was captured in a study of T cells expressing NK-cell markers. Across the study: The eight sequenced donors comprised seven who were HCMV-seropositive and one who was seronegative. Broader study findings: Of CD8+ T cells, about 1.0-7.5% belonged to dominant NKG2C+ clonotypes in roughly 6 donors.

This CDR3 region has 14 residues. Per the germline V gene, CDR1 is SGHTA and CDR2 is FQGNSA. Making the TCR beta cDNA relied on 5'RACE template switching with UMIs. TCRdb re-called the 5' RACE reads; every CDR3 protein appears as one record, without DNA. This sample's table reports 350,000 to 500,000 distinct CDR3 sequences. As to this clonotype: Its antigen remains unknown.

This TCR came from a woman between 18 and 69 years old in good health. Sequencing was carried out using blood T cells: a sorted CD56 or NKG2C T cell subset, CD4+ or CD8+ T cells, or bulk PBMC T cells (not recorded which). The chain carries TRBV7-2 and TRBJ1-5; TCRdb's D call of TRBD1 is untestable without DNA. The CDR3 here is CASSLGQGAKPQHF. The whole variable domain, remainder taken from reference TRBV7-2 and TRBJ1-5, is GAGVSQSPSNKVTEKGKDVELRCDPISGHTALYWYRQSLGQGLEFLIYFQGNSAPDKSGLPSDRFSAERTGGSVSTLTIQRTQQEDSAVYLCASSLGQGAKPQHFGDGTRLSIL.